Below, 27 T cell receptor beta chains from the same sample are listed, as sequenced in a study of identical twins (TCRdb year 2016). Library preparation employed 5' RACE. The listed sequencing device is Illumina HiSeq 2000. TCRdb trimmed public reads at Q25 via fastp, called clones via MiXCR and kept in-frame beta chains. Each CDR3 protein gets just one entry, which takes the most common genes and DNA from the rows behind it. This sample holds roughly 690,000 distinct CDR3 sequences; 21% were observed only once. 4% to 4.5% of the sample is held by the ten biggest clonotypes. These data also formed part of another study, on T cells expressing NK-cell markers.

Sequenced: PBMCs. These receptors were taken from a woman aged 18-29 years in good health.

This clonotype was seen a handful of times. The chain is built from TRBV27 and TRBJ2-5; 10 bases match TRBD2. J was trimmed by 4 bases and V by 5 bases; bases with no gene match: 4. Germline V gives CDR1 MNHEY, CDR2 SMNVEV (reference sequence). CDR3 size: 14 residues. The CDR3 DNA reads TGTGCCAGCAGTCCGGTAGCGGGGGGAGAGACCCAGTACTTC. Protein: CASSPVAGGETQYF.

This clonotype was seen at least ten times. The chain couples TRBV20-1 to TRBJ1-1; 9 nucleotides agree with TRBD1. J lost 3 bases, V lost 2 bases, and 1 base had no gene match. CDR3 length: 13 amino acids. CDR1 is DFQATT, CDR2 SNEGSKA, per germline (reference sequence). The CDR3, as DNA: TGCAGTGCTAGACGACAGGGGGACACTGAAGCTTTCTTT. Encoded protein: CSARRQGDTEAFF.

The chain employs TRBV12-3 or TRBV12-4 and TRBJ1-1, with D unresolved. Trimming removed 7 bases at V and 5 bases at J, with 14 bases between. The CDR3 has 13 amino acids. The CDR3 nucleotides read TGTGCCAGCACCCTCGGTTGGGGAACTGAAGCTTTCTTT. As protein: CASTLGWGTEAFF.

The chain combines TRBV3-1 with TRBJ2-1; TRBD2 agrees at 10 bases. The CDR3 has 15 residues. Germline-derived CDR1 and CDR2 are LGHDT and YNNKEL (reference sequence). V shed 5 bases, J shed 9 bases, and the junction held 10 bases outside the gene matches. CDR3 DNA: TGTGCCAGCAGCGCCCACGGAAGCGGGGGGGCTGAGCAGTTCTTC. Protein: CASSAHGSGGAEQFF.

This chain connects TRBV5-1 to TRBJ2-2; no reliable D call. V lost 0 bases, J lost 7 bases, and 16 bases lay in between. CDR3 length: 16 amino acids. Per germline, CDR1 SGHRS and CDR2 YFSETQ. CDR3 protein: CASSLAITFTDGELFF. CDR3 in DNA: TGCGCCAGCAGCTTGGCCATTACTTTTACCGACGGGGAGCTGTTTTTT.

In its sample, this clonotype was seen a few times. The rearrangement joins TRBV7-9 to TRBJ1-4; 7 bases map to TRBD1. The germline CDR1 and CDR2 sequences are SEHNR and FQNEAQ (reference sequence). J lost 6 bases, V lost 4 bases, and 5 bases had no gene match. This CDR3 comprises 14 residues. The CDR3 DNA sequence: TGTGCCAGCAGCTCATTCGACAGGGATGAAAAACTGTTTTTT. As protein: CASSSFDRDEKLFF.

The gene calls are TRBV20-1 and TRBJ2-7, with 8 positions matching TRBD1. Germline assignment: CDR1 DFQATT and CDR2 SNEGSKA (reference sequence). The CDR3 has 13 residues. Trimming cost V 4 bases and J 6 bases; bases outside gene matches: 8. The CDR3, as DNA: TGCAGTGCTACCCTGGACAGGGCTGGCGAGCAGTACTTC. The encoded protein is CSATLDRAGEQYF.

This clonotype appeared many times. The CDR3 region has the DNA TGTGCCAGCAGCGTAGCAGATACGCAGTATTTT. This sequence encodes CASSVADTQYF. The chain is built from TRBV9 and TRBJ2-3; D unclear. The CDR3 covers 11 residues. V lost 0 bases, J lost 4 bases, and 0 bases lay in between. CDR1 and CDR2 from the germline V gene are SGDLS and YYNGEE.

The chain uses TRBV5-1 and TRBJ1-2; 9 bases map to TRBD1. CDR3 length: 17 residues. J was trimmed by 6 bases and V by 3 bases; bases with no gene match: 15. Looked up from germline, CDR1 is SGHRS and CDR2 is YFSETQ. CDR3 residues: CASSSPGQGSNRDGYTF. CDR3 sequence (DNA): TGCGCCAGCAGCTCCCCGGGACAGGGTTCAAATCGAGATGGCTACACCTTC.

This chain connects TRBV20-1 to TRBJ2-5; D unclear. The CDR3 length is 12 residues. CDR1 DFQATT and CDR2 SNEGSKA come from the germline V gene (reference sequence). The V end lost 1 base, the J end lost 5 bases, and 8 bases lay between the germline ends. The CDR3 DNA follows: TGCAGTGCTAGAGCGCGGACGGAGACCCAGTACTTC. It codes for CSARARTETQYF.

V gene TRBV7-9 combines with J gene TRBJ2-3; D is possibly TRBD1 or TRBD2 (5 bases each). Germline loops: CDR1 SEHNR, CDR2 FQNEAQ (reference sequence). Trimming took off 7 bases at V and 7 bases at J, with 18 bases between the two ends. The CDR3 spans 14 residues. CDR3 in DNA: TGTGCCAGCACCACCGGGGCCTCCCCATATACGCAGTATTTT. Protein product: CASTTGASPYTQYF. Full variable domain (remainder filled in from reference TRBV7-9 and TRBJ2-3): DTGVSQNPRHKITKRGQNVTFRCDPISEHNRLYWYRQTLGQGPEFLTYFQNEAQLEKSRLLSDRFSAERPKGSFSTLEIQRTEQGDSAMYLCASTTGASPYTQYFGPGTRLTVL.

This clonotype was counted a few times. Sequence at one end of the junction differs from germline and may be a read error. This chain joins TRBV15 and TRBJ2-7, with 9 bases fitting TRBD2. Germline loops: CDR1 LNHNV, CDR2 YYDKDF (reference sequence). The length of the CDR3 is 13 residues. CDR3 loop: CATSRDLETSGTF. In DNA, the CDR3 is TGTGCCACCAGCAGAGATTTGGAGACTAGCGGTACCTTC.

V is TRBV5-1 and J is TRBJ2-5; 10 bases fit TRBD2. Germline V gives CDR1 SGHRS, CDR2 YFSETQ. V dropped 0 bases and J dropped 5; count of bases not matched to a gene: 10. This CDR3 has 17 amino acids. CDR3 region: CASSLGPSGSGLETQYF. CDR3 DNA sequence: TGCGCCAGCAGCTTGGGACCTAGCGGGAGTGGGTTGGAGACCCAGTACTTC.

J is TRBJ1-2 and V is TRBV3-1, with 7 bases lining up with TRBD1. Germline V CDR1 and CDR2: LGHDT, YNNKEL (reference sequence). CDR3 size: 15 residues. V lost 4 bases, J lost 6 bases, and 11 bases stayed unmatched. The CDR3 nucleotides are TGTGCCAGCAGCCGTGGGACAGAGAATCGAAATGGCTACACCTTC. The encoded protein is CASSRGTENRNGYTF. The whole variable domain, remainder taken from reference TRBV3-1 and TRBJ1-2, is DTAVSQTPKYLVTQMGNDKSIKCEQNLGHDTMYWYKQDSKKFLKIMFSYNNKELIINETVPNRFSPKSPDKAHLNLHINSLELGDSAVYFCASSRGTENRNGYTFGSGTRLTVV.

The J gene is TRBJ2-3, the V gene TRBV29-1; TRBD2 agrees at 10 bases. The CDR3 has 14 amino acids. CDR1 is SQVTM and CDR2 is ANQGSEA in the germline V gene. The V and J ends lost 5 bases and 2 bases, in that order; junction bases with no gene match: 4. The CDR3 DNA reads TGCAGCGTTAGACTAGCGGGTCTCACAGATACGCAGTATTTT. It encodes CSVRLAGLTDTQYF.

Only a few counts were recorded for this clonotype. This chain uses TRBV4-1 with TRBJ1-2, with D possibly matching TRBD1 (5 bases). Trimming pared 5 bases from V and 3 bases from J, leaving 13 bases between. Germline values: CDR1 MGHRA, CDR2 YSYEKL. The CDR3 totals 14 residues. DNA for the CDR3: TGCGCCAGCAGCGGTCGTGACAGAGACTATGGCTACACCTTC. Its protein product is CASSGRDRDYGYTF.

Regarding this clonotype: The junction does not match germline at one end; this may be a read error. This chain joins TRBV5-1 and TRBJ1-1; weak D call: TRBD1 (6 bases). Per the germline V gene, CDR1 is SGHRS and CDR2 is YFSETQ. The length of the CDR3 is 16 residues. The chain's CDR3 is CASSFRGGGASTDAFF. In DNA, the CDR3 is TGCGCCAGCAGCTTTAGAGGCGGGGGCGCGTCGACTGACGCTTTCTTT.

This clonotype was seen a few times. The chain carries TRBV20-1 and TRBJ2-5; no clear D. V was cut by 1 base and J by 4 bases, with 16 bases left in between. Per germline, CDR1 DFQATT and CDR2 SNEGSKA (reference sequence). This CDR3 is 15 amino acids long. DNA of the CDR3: TGCAGTGCTAGAGCGCCGAGGCCCAGTGCAGAGACCCAGTACTTC. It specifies CSARAPRPSAETQYF.

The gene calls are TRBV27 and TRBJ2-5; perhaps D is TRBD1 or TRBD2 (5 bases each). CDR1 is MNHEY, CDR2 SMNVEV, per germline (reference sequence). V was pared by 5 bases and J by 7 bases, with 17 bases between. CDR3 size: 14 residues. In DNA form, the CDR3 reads TGTGCCAGCAGTCAACTAGGGACCTTGCGGACCCAGTACTTC. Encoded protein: CASSQLGTLRTQYF.

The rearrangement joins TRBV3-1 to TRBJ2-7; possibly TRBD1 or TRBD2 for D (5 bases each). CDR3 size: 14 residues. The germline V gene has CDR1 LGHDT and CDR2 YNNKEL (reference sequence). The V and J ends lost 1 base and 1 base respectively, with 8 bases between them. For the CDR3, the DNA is TGTGCCAGCAGCCAAGGAGGGGCTTCCTACGAGCAGTACTTC. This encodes CASSQGGASYEQYF.

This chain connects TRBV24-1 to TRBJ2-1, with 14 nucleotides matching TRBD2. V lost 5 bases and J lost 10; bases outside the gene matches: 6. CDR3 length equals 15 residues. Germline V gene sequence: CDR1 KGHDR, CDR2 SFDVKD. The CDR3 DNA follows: TGTGCCACCAGTGCCCTGGGACTAGCGGGAGAAGAGCAGTTCTTC. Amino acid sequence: CATSALGLAGEEQFF.

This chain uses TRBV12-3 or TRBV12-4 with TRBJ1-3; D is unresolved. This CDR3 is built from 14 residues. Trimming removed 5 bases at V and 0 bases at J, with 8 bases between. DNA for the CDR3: TGTGCCAGCAGTACTGCAAGCTCTGGAAACACCATATATTTT. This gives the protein CASSTASSGNTIYF.

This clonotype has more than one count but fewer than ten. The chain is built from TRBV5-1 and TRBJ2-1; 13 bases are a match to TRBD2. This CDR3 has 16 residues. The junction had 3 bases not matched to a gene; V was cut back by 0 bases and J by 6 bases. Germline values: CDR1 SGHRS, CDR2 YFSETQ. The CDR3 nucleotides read TGCGCCAGCAGCTTGGCCGGGACTAGCGGGGTCAATGAGCAGTTCTTC. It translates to CASSLAGTSGVNEQFF.

The CDR3 sequence is CASSRGAGNTEAFF. In nucleotides, the CDR3 is TGTGCCAGCAGTCGGGGGGCCGGGAACACTGAAGCTTTCTTT. V is TRBV6-1 and J is TRBJ1-1, with a weak D call TRBD1 (6 bases). Trimming stripped 5 bases from V and 1 base from J, with 11 bases between. Germline V CDR1 and CDR2: MNHNS, SASEGT. The CDR3 is 14 amino acids.

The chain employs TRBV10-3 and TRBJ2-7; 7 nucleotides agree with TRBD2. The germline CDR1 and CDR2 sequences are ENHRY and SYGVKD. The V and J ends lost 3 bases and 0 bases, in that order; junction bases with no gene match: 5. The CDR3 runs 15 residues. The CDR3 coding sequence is TGTGCCATCAGTGAAGACGGGAGGCCCTCCTACGAGCAGTACTTC. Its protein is CAISEDGRPSYEQYF.

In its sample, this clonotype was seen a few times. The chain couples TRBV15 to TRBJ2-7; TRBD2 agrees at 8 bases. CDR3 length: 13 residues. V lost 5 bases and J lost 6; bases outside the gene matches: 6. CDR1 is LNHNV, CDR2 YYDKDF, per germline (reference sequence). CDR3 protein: CATSSGTRAEQYF. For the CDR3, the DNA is TGTGCCACCAGCTCCGGGACTAGAGCCGAGCAGTACTTC.

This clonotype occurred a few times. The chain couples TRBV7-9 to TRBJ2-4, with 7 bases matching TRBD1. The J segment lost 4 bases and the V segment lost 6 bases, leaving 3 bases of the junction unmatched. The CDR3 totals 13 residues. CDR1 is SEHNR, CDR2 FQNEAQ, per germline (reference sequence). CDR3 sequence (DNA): TGTGCCAGCAGTCGGGACAGTAAAAACATTCAGTACTTC. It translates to CASSRDSKNIQYF.